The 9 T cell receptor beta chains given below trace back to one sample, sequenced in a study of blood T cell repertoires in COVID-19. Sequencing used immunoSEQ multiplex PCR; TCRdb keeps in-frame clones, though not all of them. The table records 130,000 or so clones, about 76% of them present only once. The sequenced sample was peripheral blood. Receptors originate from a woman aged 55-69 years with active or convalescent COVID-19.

Written as DNA, the CDR3 is TGTGCCAGCAGTGAGTTGACAGCGAGCTCCTATAATTCACCCCTCCACTTT. Protein sequence: CASSELTASSYNSPLHF. This chain connects TRBV2 to TRBJ1-6; TRBD1 might be the D (5 bases). Looked up from germline, CDR1 is SNHLY and CDR2 is FYNNEI. The CDR3 runs to 17 residues. V lost 3 bases to trimming and J lost 0 bases, with 12 bases between them. The variable domain in full, with the rest retrieved from reference TRBV2 and TRBJ1-6, is EPEVTQTPSHQVTQMGQEVILRCVPISNHLYFYWYRQILGQKVEFLVSFYNNEISEKSEIFDDQFSVERPDGSNFTLKIRSTKLEDSAMYFCASSELTASSYNSPLHFGNGTRLTVT.

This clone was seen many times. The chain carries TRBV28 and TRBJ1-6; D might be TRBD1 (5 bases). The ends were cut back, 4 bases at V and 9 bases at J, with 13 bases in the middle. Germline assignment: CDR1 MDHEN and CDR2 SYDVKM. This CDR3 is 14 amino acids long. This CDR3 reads CASSSTVTRSPLHF. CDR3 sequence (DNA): TGTGCCAGCAGTTCGACAGTTACACGTTCACCCCTCCACTTT.

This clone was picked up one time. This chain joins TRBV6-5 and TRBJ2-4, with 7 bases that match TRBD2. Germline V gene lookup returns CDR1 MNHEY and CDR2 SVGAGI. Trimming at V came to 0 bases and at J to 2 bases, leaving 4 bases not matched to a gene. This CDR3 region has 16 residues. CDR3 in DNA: TGTGCCAGCAGTTACTCGCTGGGAGGGCCCAAAAACATTCAGTACTTC. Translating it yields CASSYSLGGPKNIQYF.

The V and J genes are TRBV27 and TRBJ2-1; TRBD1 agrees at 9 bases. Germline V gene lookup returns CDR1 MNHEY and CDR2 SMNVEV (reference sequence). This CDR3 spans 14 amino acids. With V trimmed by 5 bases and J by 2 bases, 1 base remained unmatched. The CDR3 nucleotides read TGTGCCAGCAGTAGACAGGGGGCCTACAATGAGCAGTTCTTC. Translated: CASSRQGAYNEQFF.

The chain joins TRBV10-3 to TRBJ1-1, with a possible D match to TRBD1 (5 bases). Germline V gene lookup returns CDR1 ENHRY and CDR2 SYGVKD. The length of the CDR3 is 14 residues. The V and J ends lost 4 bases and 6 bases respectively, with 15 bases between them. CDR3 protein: CAISGDFRGAEAFF. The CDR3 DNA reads TGTGCCATCAGTGGCGATTTTCGGGGGGCTGAAGCTTTCTTT.

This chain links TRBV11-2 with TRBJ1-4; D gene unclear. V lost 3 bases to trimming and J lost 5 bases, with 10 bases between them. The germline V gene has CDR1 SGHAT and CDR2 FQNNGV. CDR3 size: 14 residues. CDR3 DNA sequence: TGTGCCAGCAGCTTGAACCTACCAAATGAAAAACTGTTTTTT. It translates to CASSLNLPNEKLFF.

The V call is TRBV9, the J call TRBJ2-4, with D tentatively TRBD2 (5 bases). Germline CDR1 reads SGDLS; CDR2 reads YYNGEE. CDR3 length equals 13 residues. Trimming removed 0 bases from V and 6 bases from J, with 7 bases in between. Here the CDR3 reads CASSVGAGNIQYF. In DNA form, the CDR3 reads TGTGCCAGCAGCGTAGGGGCGGGAAACATTCAGTACTTC.

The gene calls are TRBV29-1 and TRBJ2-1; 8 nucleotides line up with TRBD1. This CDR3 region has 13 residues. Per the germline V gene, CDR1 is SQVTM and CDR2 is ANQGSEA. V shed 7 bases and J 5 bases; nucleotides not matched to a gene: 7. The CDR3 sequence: CSAPEDRDNEQFF. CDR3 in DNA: TGCAGCGCCCCCGAGGACAGGGACAATGAGCAGTTCTTC.

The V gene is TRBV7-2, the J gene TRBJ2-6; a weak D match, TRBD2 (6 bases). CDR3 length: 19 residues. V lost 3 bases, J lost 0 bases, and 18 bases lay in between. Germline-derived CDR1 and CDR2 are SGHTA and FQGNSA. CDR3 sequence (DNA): TGTGCCAGCAGCTTGGTGCCCCCGGGAGCAACCTCTGGGGCCAACGTCCTGACTTTC. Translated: CASSLVPPGATSGANVLTF.